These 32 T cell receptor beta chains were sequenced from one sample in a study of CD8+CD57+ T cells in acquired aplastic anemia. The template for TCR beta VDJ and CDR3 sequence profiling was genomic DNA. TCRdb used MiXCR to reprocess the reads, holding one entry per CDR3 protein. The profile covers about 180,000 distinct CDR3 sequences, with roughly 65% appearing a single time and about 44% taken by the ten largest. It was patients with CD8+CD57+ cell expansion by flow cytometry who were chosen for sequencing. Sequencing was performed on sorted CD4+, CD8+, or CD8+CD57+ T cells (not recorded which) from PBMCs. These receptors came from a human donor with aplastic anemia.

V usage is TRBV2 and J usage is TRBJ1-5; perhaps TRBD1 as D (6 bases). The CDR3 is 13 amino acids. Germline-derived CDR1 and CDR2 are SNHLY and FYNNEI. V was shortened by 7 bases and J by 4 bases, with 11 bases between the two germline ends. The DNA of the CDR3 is TGTGCCAGCAAGAGGGACAATAATCAGCCCCAGCATTTT. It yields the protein CASKRDNNQPQHF.

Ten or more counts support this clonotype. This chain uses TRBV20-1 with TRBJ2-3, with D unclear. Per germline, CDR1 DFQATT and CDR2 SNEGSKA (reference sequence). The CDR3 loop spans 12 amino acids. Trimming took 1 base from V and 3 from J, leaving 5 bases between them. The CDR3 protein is CSARGETDTQYF. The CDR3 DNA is TGCAGTGCTAGAGGGGAAACAGATACGCAGTATTTT.

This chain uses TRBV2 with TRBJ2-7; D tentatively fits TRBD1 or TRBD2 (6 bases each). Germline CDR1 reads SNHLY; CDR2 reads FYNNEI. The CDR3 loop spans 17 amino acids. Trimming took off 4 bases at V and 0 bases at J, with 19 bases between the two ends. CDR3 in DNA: TGTGCCAGCAGTGTAGGGCTAGGGGGGAAGAGCTCCTACGAGCAGTACTTC. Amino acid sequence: CASSVGLGGKSSYEQYF.

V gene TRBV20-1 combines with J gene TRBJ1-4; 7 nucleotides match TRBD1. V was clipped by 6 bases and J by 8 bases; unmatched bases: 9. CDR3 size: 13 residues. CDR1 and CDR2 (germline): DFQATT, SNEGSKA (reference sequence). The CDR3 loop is CSAPGQMWEKLFF. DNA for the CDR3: TGCAGTGCCCCGGGACAGATGTGGGAAAAACTGTTTTTT.

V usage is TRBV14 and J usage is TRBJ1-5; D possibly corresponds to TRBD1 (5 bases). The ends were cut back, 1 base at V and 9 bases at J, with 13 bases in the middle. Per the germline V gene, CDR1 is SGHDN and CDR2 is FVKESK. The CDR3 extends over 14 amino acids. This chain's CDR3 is CASSQGGTPWPQHF. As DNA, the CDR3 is TGTGCCAGCAGCCAAGGGGGCACTCCCTGGCCCCAGCATTTT.

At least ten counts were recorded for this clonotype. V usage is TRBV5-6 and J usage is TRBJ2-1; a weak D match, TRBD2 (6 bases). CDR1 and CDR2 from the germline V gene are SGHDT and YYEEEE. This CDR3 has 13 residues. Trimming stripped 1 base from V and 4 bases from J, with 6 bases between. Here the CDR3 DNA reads TGTGCCAGCAGCTTGCGGGGGTACAATGAGCAGTTCTTC. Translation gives CASSLRGYNEQFF.

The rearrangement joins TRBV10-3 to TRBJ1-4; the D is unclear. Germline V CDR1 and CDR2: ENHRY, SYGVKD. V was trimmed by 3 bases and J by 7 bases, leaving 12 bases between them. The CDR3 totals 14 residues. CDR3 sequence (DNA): TGTGCCATCAGTGACTCGGAAGAGGGTGAAAAACTGTTTTTT. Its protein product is CAISDSEEGEKLFF.

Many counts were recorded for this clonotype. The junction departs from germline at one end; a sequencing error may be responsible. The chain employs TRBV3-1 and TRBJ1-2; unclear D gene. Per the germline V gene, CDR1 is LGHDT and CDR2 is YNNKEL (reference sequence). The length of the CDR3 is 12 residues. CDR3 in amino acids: CASSQDSPPLAF. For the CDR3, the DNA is TGTGCCAGCAGCCAAGATAGCCCTCCCCTGGCCTTC.

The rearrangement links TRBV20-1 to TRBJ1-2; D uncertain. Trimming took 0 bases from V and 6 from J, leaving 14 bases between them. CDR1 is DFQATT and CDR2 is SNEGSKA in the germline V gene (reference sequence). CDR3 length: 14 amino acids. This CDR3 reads CSARDVKGRDGYTF. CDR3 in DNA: TGCAGTGCTAGAGATGTAAAAGGGCGCGATGGCTACACCTTC.

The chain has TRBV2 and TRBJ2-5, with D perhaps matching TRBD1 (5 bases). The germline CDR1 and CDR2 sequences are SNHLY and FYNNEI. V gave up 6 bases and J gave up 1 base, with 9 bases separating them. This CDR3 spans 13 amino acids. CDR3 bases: TGTGCCAGCAGCGACAGAACCCAAGAGACCCAGTACTTC. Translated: CASSDRTQETQYF.

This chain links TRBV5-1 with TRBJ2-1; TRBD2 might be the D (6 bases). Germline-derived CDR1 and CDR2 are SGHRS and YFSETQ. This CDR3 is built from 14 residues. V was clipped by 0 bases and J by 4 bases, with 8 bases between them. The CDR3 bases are TGCGCCAGCAGCTTGGCGGGGGTATACAATGAGCAGTTCTTC. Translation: CASSLAGVYNEQFF.

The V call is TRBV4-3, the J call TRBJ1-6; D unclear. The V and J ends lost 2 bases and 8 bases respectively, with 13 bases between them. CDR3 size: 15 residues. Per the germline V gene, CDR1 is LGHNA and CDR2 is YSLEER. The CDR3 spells CASSQTQWWDSPLHF. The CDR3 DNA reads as TGCGCCAGCAGCCAAACACAGTGGTGGGATTCACCCCTCCACTTT.

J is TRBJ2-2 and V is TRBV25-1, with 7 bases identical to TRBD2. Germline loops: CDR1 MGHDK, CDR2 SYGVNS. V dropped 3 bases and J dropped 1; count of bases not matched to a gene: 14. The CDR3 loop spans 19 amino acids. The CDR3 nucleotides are TGTGCCAGCAGTGACCCCCATACCCTAGCGGAGAAGAACACCGGGGAGCTGTTTTTT. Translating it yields CASSDPHTLAEKNTGELFF.

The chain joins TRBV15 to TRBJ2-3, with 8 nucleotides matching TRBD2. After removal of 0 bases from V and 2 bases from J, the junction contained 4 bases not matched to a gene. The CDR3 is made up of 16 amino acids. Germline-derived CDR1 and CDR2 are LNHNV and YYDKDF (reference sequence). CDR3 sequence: CATSRDRRGATDTQYF. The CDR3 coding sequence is TGTGCCACCAGCAGAGATCGGCGGGGGGCCACAGATACGCAGTATTTT.

The CDR3 nucleotides read TGTGCCAGTAGTATAGTACAGGCCTATGGCTACACCTTC. Amino acids: CASSIVQAYGYTF. The chain recombines TRBV19 with TRBJ1-2, with D maybe TRBD1 (5 bases). V lost 1 base to trimming and J lost 4 bases, with 7 bases between them. CDR1 is LNHDA and CDR2 is SQIVND in the germline V gene (reference sequence). The CDR3 has 13 amino acids. The entire variable domain, with the rest obtained from reference TRBV19 and TRBJ1-2, is as follows: DGGITQSPKYLFRKEGQNVTLSCEQNLNHDAMYWYRQDPGQGLRLIYYSQIVNDFQKGDIAEGYSVSREKKESFPLTVTSAQKNPTAFYLCASSIVQAYGYTFGSGTRLTVV.

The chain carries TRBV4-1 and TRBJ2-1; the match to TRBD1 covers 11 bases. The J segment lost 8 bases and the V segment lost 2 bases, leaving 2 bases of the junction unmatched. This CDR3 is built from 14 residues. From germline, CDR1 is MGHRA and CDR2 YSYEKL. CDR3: CASSQRTGGHEQFF. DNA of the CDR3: TGCGCCAGCAGCCAAAGGACAGGGGGCCATGAGCAGTTCTTC.

CDR3: CATSDLSSGVYNEQFF. CDR3 coding DNA: TGTGCCACCAGTGATTTGTCGAGCGGGGTCTACAATGAGCAGTTCTTC. The chain has TRBV24-1 and TRBJ2-1, with TRBD2 matching over 7 bases. V trimming: 0 bases; J trimming: 3 bases; junction bases outside the gene matches: 4. The CDR3 has 16 residues. Germline V gene sequence: CDR1 KGHDR, CDR2 SFDVKD.

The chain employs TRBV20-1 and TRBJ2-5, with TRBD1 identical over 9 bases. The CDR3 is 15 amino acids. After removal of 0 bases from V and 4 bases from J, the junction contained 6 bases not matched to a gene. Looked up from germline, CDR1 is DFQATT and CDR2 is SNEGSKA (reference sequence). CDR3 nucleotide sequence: TGCAGTGCTAGAGATAGGGACAGGGTGGGAGAGACCCAGTACTTC. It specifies CSARDRDRVGETQYF.

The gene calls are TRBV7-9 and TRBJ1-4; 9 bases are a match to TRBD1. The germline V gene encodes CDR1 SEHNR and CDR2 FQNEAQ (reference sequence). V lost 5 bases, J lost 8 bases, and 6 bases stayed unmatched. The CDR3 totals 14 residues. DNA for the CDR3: TGTGCCAGCAGCCCGGGACAGGGTTTAGAAAAACTGTTTTTT. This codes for CASSPGQGLEKLFF.

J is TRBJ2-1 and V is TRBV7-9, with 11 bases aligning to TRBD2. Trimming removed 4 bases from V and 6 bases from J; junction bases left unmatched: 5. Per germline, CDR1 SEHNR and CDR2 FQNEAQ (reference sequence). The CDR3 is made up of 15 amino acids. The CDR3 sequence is CASSSVAGGRNEQFF. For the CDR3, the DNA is TGTGCCAGCAGCTCCGTAGCGGGGGGGCGCAATGAGCAGTTCTTC.

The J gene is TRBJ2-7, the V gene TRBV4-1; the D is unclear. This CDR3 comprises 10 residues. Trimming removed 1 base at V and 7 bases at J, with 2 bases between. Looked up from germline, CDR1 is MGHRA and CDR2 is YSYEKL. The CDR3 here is CASSQGEQYF. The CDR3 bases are TGCGCCAGCAGCCAAGGAGAGCAGTACTTC.

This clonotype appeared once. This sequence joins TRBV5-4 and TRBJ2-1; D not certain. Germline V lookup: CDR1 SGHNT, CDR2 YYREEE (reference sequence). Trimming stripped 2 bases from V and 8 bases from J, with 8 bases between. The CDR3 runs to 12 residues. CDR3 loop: CASSFGVDEQFF. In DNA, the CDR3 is TGTGCCAGCAGCTTCGGCGTCGATGAGCAGTTCTTC.

CDR3 sequence (DNA): TGTGCCAGCAGCTTCGACGGGAAGATAAACACCATATATTTT. It yields the protein CASSFDGKINTIYF. The chain recombines TRBV7-2 with TRBJ1-3; no firm D call. With 3 bases removed from V and 6 bases from J, the gap between germline ends came to 12 bases. The CDR3 is 14 amino acids. Looked up from germline, CDR1 is SGHTA and CDR2 is FQGNSA.

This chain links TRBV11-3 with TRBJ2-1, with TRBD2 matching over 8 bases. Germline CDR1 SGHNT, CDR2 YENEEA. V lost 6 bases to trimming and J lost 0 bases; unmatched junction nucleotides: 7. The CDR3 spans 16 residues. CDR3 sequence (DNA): TGTGCCAGCAGGGTTAGCGGGACCAGCTCCTACAATGAGCAGTTCTTC. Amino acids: CASRVSGTSSYNEQFF.

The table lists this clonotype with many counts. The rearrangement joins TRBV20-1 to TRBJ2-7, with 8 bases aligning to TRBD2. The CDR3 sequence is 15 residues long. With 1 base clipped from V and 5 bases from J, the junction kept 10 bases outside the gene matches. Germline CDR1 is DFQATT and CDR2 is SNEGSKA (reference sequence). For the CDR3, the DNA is TGCAGTGCTAGAGTCCCCGGGGGGGGAGGGGACGAGCAGTACTTC. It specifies CSARVPGGGGDEQYF.

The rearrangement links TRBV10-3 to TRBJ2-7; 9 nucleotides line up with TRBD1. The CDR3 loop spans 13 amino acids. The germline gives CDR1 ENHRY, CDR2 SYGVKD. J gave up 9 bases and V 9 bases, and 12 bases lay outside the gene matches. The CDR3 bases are TGTGCCATACGTCCGGGACAGGGCGCTGGGCAGTACTTC. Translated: CAIRPGQGAGQYF.

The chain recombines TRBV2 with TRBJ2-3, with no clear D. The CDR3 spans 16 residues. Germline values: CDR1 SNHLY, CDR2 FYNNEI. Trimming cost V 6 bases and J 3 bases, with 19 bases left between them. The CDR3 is CASSPNGQTSTDTQYF. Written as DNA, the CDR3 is TGTGCCAGCAGCCCAAACGGCCAGACATCGACAGATACGCAGTATTTT.

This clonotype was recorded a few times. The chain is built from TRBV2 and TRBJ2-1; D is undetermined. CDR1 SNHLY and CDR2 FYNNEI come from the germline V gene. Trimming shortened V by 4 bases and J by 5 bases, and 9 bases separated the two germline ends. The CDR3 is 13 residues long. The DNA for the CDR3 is TGTGCCAGCAGTGGGCAGCGAGACAATGAGCAGTTCTTC. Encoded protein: CASSGQRDNEQFF.

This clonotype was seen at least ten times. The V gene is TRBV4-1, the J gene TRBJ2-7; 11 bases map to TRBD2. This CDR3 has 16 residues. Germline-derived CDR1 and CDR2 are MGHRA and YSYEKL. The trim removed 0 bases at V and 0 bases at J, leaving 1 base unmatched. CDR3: CASSQDLAGGSYEQYF. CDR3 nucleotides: TGCGCCAGCAGCCAAGATCTAGCGGGGGGCTCCTACGAGCAGTACTTC.

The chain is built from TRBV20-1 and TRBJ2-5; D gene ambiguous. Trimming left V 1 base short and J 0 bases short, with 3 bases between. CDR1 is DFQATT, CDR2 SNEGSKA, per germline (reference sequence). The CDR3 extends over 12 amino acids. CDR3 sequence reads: CSARGDQETQYF. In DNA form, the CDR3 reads TGCAGTGCTAGAGGGGACCAAGAGACCCAGTACTTC.

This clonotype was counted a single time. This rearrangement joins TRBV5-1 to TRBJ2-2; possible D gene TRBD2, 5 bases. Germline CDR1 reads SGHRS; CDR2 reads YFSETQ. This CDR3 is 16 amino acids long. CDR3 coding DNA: TGCGCGAGCTTATTTCTAGCCGTCGGTGGCACCGGGGAGCTGTTTTTT. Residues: CASLFLAVGGTGELFF.

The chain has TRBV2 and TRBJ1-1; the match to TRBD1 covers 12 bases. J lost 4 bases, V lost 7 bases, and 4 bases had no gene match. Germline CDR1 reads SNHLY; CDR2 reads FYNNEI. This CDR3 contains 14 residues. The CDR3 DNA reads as TGTGCCAGCAAGTTGGGACAGGGGGCCACTGAAGCTTTCTTT. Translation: CASKLGQGATEAFF.